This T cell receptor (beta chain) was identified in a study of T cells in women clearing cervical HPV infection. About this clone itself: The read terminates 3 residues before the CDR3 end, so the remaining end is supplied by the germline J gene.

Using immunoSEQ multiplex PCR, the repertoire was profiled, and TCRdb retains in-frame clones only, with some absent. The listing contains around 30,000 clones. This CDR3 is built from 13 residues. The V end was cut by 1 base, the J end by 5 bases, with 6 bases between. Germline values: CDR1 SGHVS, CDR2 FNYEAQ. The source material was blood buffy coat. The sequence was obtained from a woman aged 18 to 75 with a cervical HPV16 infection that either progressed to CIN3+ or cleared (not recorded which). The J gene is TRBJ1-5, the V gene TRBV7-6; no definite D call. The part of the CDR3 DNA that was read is TGTGCCAGCAGCTTAGGGCGGGATCAGCCC. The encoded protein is CASSLGRDQP. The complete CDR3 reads CASSLGRDQPQHF.